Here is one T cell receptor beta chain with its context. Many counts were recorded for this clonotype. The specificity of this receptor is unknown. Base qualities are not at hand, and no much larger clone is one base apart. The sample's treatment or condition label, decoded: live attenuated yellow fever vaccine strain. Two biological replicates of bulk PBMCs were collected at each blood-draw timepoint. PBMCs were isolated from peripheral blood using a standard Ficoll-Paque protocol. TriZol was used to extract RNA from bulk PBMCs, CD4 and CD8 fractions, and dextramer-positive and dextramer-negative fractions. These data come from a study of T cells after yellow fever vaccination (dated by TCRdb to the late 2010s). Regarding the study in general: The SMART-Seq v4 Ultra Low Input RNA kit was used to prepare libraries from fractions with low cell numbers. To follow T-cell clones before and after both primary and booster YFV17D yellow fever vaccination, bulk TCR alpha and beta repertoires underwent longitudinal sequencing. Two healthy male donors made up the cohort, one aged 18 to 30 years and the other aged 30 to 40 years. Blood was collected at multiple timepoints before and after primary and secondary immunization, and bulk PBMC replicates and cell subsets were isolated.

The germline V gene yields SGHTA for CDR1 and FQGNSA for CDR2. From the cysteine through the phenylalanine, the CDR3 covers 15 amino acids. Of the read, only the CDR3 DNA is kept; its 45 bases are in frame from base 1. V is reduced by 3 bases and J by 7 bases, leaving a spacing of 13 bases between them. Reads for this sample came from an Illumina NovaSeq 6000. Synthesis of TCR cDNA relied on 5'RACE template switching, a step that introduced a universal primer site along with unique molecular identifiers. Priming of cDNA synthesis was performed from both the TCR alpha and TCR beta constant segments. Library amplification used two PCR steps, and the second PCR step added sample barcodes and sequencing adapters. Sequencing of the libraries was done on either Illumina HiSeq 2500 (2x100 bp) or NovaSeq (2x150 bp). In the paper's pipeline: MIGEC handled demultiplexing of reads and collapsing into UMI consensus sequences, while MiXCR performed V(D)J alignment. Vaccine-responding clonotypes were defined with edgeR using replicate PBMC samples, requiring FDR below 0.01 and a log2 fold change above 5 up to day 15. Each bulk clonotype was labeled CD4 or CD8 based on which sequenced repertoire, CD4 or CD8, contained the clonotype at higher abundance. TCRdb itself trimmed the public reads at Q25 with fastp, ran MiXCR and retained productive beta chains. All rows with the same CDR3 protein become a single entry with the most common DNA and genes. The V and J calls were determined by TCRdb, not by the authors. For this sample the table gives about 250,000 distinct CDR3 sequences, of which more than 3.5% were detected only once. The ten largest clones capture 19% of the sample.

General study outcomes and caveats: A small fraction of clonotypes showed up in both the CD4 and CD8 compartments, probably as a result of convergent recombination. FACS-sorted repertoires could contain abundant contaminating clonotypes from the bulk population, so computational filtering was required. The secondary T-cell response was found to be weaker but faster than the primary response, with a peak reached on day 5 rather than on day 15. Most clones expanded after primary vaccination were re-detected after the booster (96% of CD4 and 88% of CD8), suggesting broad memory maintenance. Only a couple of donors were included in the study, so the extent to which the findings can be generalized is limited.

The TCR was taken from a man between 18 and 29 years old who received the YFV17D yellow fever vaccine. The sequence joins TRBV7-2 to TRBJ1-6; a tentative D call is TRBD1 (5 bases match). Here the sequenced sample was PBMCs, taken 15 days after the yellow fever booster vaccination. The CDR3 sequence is CASSFSGQQNSPLHF. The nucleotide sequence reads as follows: TGTGCCAGCAGCTTTTCGGGGCAGCAAAATTCACCCCTCCACTTT.